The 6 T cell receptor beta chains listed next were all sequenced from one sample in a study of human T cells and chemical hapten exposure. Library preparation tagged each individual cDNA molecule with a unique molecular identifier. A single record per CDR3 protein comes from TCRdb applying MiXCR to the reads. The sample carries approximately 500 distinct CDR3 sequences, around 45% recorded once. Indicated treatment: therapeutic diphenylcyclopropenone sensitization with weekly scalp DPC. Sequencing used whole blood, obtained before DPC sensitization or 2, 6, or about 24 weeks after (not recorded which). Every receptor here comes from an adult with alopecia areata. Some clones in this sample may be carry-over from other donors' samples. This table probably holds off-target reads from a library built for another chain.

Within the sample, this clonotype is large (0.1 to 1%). As DNA, the CDR3 is TGTGCCAGCAGCCCAAGGCCGCAGGGAGATACGCAGTATTTT. Its protein product is CASSPRPQGDTQYF. This chain joins TRBV7-6 and TRBJ2-3; D might be TRBD1 (5 bases). The V gene's germline CDR1 is SGHVS and CDR2 FNYEAQ. The V gene lost 5 bases and the J gene lost 5 bases, with 14 bases spanning the gap. CDR3 length: 14 residues.

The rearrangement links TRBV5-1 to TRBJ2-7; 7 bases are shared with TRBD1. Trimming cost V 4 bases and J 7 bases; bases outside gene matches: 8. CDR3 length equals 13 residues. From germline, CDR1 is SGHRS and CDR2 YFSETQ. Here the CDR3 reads CASSPGTVWEQYF. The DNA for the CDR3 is TGCGCCAGCAGCCCCGGGACAGTCTGGGAGCAGTACTTC.

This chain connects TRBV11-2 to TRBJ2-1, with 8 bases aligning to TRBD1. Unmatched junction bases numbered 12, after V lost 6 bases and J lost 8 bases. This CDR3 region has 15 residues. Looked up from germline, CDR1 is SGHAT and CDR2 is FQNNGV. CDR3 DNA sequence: TGTGCCAGCAGGCAGCAGGGGGCGAGCTCCGATGAGCAGTTCTTC. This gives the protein CASRQQGASSDEQFF. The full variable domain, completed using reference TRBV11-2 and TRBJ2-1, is EAGVAQSPRYKIIEKRQSVAFWCNPISGHATLYWYQQILGQGPKLLIQFQNNGVVDDSQLPKDRFSAERLKGVDSTLKIQPAKLEDSAVYLCASRQQGASSDEQFFGPGTRLTVL.

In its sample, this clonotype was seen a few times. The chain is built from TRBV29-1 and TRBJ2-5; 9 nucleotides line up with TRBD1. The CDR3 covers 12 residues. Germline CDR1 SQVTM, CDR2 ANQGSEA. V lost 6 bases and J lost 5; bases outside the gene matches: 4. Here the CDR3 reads CSVEQGAETQYF. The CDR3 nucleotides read TGCAGCGTCGAACAGGGGGCGGAGACCCAGTACTTC. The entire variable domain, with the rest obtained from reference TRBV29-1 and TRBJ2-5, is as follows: SAVISQKPSRDICQRGTSLTIQCQVDSQVTMMFWYRQQPGQSLTLIATANQGSEATYESGFVIDKFPISRPNLTFSTLTVSNMSPEDSSIYLCSVEQGAETQYFGPGTRLLVL.

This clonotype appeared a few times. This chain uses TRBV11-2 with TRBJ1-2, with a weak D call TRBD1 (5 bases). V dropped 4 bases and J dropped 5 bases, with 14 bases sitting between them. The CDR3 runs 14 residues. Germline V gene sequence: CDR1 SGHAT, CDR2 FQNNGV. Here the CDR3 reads CASSSDGTAYGYTF. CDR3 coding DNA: TGTGCCAGCAGCTCAGACGGGACGGCTTATGGCTACACCTTC.

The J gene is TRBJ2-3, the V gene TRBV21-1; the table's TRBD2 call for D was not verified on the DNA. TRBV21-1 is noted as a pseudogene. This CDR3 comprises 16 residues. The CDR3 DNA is TGTGCCAGCAGCAAAGGGAGGGAAGAGAGGACAGATACGCAGTATTTT. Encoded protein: CASSKGREERTDTQYF.